Detailed here is one T cell receptor (beta chain). Its target is unknown. V lost 10 bases and J 7 bases, leaving 7 bases between the germline ends. CDR3 size: 9 residues. The record originates from a study of OX40 agonist ivuxolimab in advanced cancers. As for the study in general: Ivuxolimab, an antibody acting as an agonist of OX40 (CD134), was used to treat patients.

Generated by immunoSEQ multiplex PCR, the TCRdb table keeps only in-frame clones and is missing some. The sample lists nearly 50,000 clones, approximately 91% occurring once. Excluded were patients having autoimmune disease history or systemic immunosuppression. Findings of the study overall: Relatively little clonal expansion, among the lowest observed, appeared in partial responders at 0.1-3.0 mg/kg.

This clonotype originated in an adult with an advanced solid tumor such as melanoma, head and neck, liver or kidney cancer. This rearrangement joins TRBV6-7 to TRBJ1-1; D unresolved. TRBV6-7 is given ORF status, its function remaining uncertain. Sequenced material: CD4+ or CD8+ T cells sorted from blood, taken in a trial of the OX40 agonist ivuxolimab. In nucleotides, the CDR3 is TGTGCCACTAGGAGTGAAGCTTTCTTT. Translating it yields CATRSEAFF.